These 23 T cell receptor beta chains came from one sample sequenced in a study of Ad26.COV2.S vaccination and SARS-CoV-2 variants. Treatment: 15 to 20 received Ad26.COV2.S at low or high dose, single or two shots; several received placebo; per-sample allocation not given. Samples were taken on day 63 after the first vaccine or placebo injection. Here immunoSEQ multiplex PCR was the method, and the copy in TCRdb shows in-frame clones only, minus some. This sample carries hundreds of thousands of clones, about 90% of them seen once, and the ten largest clones take around 1.5%. Sequences were derived from peripheral blood, sampled in a trial of Ad26.COV2.S vaccine versus placebo. These receptors originate from a person aged 18-60 years who received the Ad26.COV2.S COVID-19 vaccine or a placebo.

This clone was observed a single time. The V call is TRBV30, the J call TRBJ1-3; D gene unclear. CDR3 length: 14 residues. V shed 2 bases and J shed 4 bases, with 12 bases lying between them. CDR1 GTSNPN and CDR2 SVGIG come from the germline V gene (reference sequence). The CDR3 region is CAWSRNRGGNTIYF. The CDR3 nucleotides read TGTGCCTGGAGTAGGAACAGAGGAGGAAACACCATATATTTT.

This clone was counted between two and nine times. The rearrangement links TRBV6-5 to TRBJ2-2; weak D call: TRBD1 (5 bases). The CDR3 runs to 14 residues. Germline V gives CDR1 MNHEY, CDR2 SVGAGI. V dropped 7 bases and J dropped 3 bases, with 12 bases sitting between them. The CDR3 is CASKGYLDTGELFF. DNA of the CDR3: TGTGCCAGCAAGGGGTATCTGGACACCGGGGAGCTGTTTTTT.

The chain employs TRBV5-5 and TRBJ1-2, with TRBD1 as a possible D gene (5 bases). The length of the CDR3 is 15 residues. The germline gives CDR1 SGHKS, CDR2 YYEKEE (reference sequence). The V and J ends lost 0 bases and 2 bases respectively, with 11 bases between them. The CDR3 DNA reads TGTGCCAGCAGCTTGGGGGCAGGGTACAACTATGGCTACACCTTC. This translates into CASSLGAGYNYGYTF. The entire variable domain, with the rest obtained from reference TRBV5-5 and TRBJ1-2, is as follows: DAGVTQSPTHLIKTRGQQVTLRCSPISGHKSVSWYQQVLGQGPQFIFQYYEKEERGRGNFPDRFSARQFPNYSSELNVNALLLGDSALYLCASSLGAGYNYGYTFGSGTRLTVV.

The chain is built from TRBV10-3 and TRBJ1-4, with unresolved D. CDR1 and CDR2 from the germline V gene are ENHRY and SYGVKD. The ends were cut back, 6 bases at V and 0 bases at J, with 5 bases in the middle. The CDR3 is 13 residues long. CDR3 nucleotides: TGTGCCATCAGGGATGCAACTAATGAAAAACTGTTTTTT. The encoded protein is CAIRDATNEKLFF.

In nucleotides, the CDR3 is TGTGCCAGCAGTCCGGGACAGGTGAATCAGCCCCAGCATTTT. It specifies CASSPGQVNQPQHF. This chain uses TRBV27 with TRBJ1-5; TRBD1 aligns across 8 bases. The CDR3 has 14 amino acids. In germline, CDR1 is MNHEY, CDR2 SMNVEV (reference sequence). With 5 bases clipped from V and 4 bases from J, the junction kept 4 bases outside the gene matches.

The chain links TRBV29-1 to TRBJ1-2; D is undetermined. This CDR3 is built from 14 residues. The germline V and J ends were trimmed by 0 bases and 4 bases, with 12 bases remaining between them. Germline V gives CDR1 SQVTM, CDR2 ANQGSEA. CDR3 coding DNA: TGCAGCGTTGAAGAGAGGGCTGGGGTCTATGGCTACACCTTC. Its protein is CSVEERAGVYGYTF.

V is TRBV3-1 (or the pseudogene TRBV3-2) and J is TRBJ2-5; TRBD2 agrees at 16 bases. V shed 4 bases and J 4 bases; nucleotides not matched to a gene: 6. Germline V CDR1 and CDR2: LGHDT, YNNKEL (reference sequence). The CDR3 sequence is 17 residues long. The CDR3 coding sequence is TGTGCCAGCAGCCCCATCGGGACTAGCGGGGGGGCAGAGACCCAGTACTTC. Protein sequence: CASSPIGTSGGAETQYF.

The chain is built from TRBV4-1 and TRBJ2-2; D might be TRBD2 (5 bases). This CDR3 contains 15 residues. Trimming cost V 0 bases and J 4 bases, with 9 bases left between them. Germline CDR1 and CDR2: MGHRA and YSYEKL. CDR3 amino acids: CASSQEGRGTGELFF. The CDR3 coding sequence is TGCGCCAGCAGCCAAGAGGGTCGGGGCACCGGGGAGCTGTTTTTT.

The chain joins TRBV7-9 to TRBJ2-7, with D unclear. Germline V lookup: CDR1 SEHNR, CDR2 FQNEAQ (reference sequence). Trimming pared 2 bases from V and 4 bases from J, leaving 12 bases between. The CDR3 sequence is 14 residues long. This CDR3 is CASSLRRSGYEQYF. The CDR3 nucleotides read TGTGCCAGCAGCTTACGACGTTCAGGTTACGAGCAGTACTTC.

This clone was detected once. This chain uses TRBV7-8 with TRBJ2-1, with 9 bases identical to TRBD2. J was trimmed by 7 bases and V by 2 bases; bases with no gene match: 15. The V gene's germline CDR1 is SGHVS and CDR2 FQNEAQ. This CDR3 comprises 18 residues. The CDR3 is CASSLKYWREGLLNEQFF. CDR3 DNA: TGTGCCAGCAGCTTAAAATATTGGCGGGAGGGCCTACTGAATGAGCAGTTCTTC. Variable domain in full (rest from reference TRBV7-8 and TRBJ2-1): GAGVSQSPRYKVAKRGQDVALRCDPISGHVSLFWYQQALGQGPEFLTYFQNEAQLDKSGLPSDRFFAERPEGSVSTLKIQRTQQEDSAVYLCASSLKYWREGLLNEQFFGPGTRLTVL.

V usage is TRBV5-1 and J usage is TRBJ2-3, with 9 bases matching TRBD2. Germline CDR1 is SGHRS and CDR2 is YFSETQ. The CDR3 runs 17 residues. The junction had 9 bases not matched to a gene; V was cut back by 0 bases and J by 4 bases. The CDR3 nucleotides read TGCGCCAGCAGCTTGGTGGTGCTAGCGGGACTCGCAGATACGCAGTATTTT. Protein sequence: CASSLVVLAGLADTQYF.

V and J are TRBV2 and TRBJ1-3; D call uncertain. The CDR3 totals 14 residues. The V gene's germline CDR1 is SNHLY and CDR2 FYNNEI. V lost 4 bases, J lost 0 bases, and 7 bases lay in between. CDR3 protein: CASSGANSGNTIYF. The CDR3 nucleotides read TGTGCCAGCAGTGGTGCCAACTCTGGAAACACCATATATTTT.

This chain connects TRBV7-3 to TRBJ2-3; 8 bases are shared with TRBD2. The V and J ends lost 4 bases and 4 bases, in that order; junction bases with no gene match: 4. This CDR3 has 14 amino acids. CDR1 SGHTA and CDR2 FQGTGA come from the germline V gene. CDR3 protein: CASSSGLVSDTQYF. DNA for the CDR3: TGTGCCAGCAGCTCGGGACTAGTTTCAGATACGCAGTATTTT.

The table lists this clone with a count of one. The chain employs TRBV24-1 and TRBJ1-5; 9 bases line up with TRBD1. V gave up 10 bases and J gave up 1 base; unmatched junction bases: 4. Germline loops: CDR1 KGHDR, CDR2 SFDVKD. The CDR3 is 14 amino acids. The CDR3 DNA sequence: TGTGCCACACAGACAGGGGGAAGCAATCAGCCCCAGCATTTT. It translates to CATQTGGSNQPQHF.

This sequence joins TRBV29-1 and TRBJ2-1; 12 positions agree with TRBD2. V shed 8 bases and J 6 bases; nucleotides not matched to a gene: 14. The CDR3 runs 16 residues. Germline CDR1 reads SQVTM; CDR2 reads ANQGSEA. CDR3 in DNA: TGCAGCCTTCTCCTAGCGGGAGGGCCACGCGCCAATGAGCAGTTCTTC. Protein product: CSLLLAGGPRANEQFF.

This clone was counted a single time. The chain couples TRBV10-3 to TRBJ2-4; no definite D call. V lost 3 bases to trimming and J lost 4 bases, with 4 bases between them. Per the germline V gene, CDR1 is ENHRY and CDR2 is SYGVKD. The CDR3 totals 12 residues. The CDR3 region is CAISDQKNIQYF. CDR3 coding DNA: TGTGCCATCAGTGATCAGAAAAACATTCAGTACTTC.

The chain combines TRBV9 with TRBJ2-6; D is uncertain. The V end was cut by 0 bases, the J end by 2 bases, with 6 bases between. Germline values: CDR1 SGDLS, CDR2 YYNGEE. The length of the CDR3 is 15 residues. CDR3 loop: CASSVVKAGANVLTF. CDR3 coding DNA: TGTGCCAGCAGCGTAGTTAAGGCTGGGGCCAACGTCCTGACTTTC.

V gene TRBV19 combines with J gene TRBJ1-2, with TRBD1 matching 7 bases. V gave up 1 base and J gave up 4 bases; unmatched junction bases: 12. CDR1 is LNHDA and CDR2 is SQIVND in the germline V gene (reference sequence). This CDR3 has 17 amino acids. CDR3 sequence: CASSIGGRGSAGYGYTF. The CDR3 coding sequence is TGTGCCAGTAGTATAGGCGGCAGGGGGTCGGCTGGCTATGGCTACACCTTC.

This rearrangement joins TRBV7-9 to TRBJ1-4; D perhaps matches TRBD1 (5 bases). Germline V lookup: CDR1 SEHNR, CDR2 FQNEAQ (reference sequence). The CDR3 runs 15 residues. Trimming stripped 4 bases from V and 5 bases from J, with 14 bases between. CDR3 nucleotides: TGTGCCAGCAGCTCTTGGGGGAACTTAAATGAAAAACTGTTTTTT. Amino acids: CASSSWGNLNEKLFF.

The chain recombines TRBV10-3 with TRBJ2-1, with D perhaps assigned TRBD1 or TRBD2 (5 bases each). Trimming cost V 0 bases and J 15 bases, with 12 bases left between them. The CDR3 contains 12 residues. Germline V CDR1 and CDR2: ENHRY, SYGVKD. CDR3 bases: TGTGCCATCAGTGAGTCGGGGGAAGGGGCGTTCTTC. Its protein is CAISESGEGAFF.

This rearrangement joins TRBV30 to TRBJ1-5; D unresolved. V dropped 0 bases and J dropped 0 bases, with 6 bases sitting between them. CDR1 and CDR2 from the germline V gene are GTSNPN and SVGIG (reference sequence). There are 14 residues in the CDR3. The CDR3 sequence is CAWSVQNSNQPQHF. DNA for the CDR3: TGTGCCTGGAGTGTACAGAATAGCAATCAGCCCCAGCATTTT.

The J gene is TRBJ2-1, the V gene TRBV27; D assignment may be TRBD1 or TRBD2 (5 bases each). The length of the CDR3 is 14 residues. Germline V lookup: CDR1 MNHEY, CDR2 SMNVEV (reference sequence). The V end was cut by 5 bases, the J end by 8 bases, with 16 bases between. CDR3 residues: CASSDRRGRDEQFF. For the CDR3, the DNA is TGTGCCAGCAGTGACAGACGGGGTAGGGATGAGCAGTTCTTC.

For the CDR3, the DNA is TGTGCCAGCAGTTACCCTTTAGTGGATACGCAGTATTTT. Its translation: CASSYPLVDTQYF. The chain is built from TRBV6-2 or TRBV6-3 and TRBJ2-3, with no clear D. The CDR3 length is 13 residues. Germline CDR1 is MNHEY and CDR2 is SVGEGT. V was pared by 2 bases and J by 6 bases, with 9 bases between.